A few counts support the clone carrying this T cell receptor (beta chain). The time point was: pre-treatment sample, taken before nivolumab and TIL therapy. Pleural nodules or supraclavicular lymph nodes made up most of the excised metastases sampled. Enrollment ran from October 2017 to early 2020. The sample originates from a study of TIL therapy for anti-PD-1-resistant metastatic lung cancer. The length of the CDR3 is 9 residues. The V gene's germline CDR1 is MGHDK and CDR2 SYGVNS. V lost 4 bases to trimming and J lost 10 bases, with 2 bases between them. The immunoSEQ assay was v3. Libraries were sequenced to around 2 million read pairs (survey) or roughly 4.5-6 million (deep). Sequenced by immunoSEQ multiplex PCR; TCRdb stores in-frame clones only, minus some. The table shows approximately 11,000 clones, with approximately 52% occurring only once.

The receptor comes from a person between 25 and 79 years old with non-small cell lung cancer. V usage is TRBV25-1 and J usage is TRBJ2-1; D is unresolved. Sequencing was performed on tumor tissue, taken at baseline. CDR3 DNA sequence: TGTGCCAGCAGTGTGGAGCAGTTCTTC. Its translation: CASSVEQFF.